This T cell receptor (beta chain) was captured in a study of blood T cell repertoires in COVID-19. Whole-study context: Specimens from acute and convalescent COVID-19 originated in the United States, Italy and Spain. The cDNA or gDNA used as material had been derived from T cells, B-cell-depleted T cells, or PBMCs.

Authors' data handling: Reference gene primer amplification yielded estimated nucleated cell counts. Produced via immunoSEQ multiplex PCR; TCRdb's table is partial and in-frame only. That table supplies the V and J calls and clone size; D and trimming were determined from the DNA. The sample contains about 97,000 clones, 82% of which appear only once. Germline V gene data show CDR1 as LNHDA and CDR2 as SQIVND (reference sequence). After removal of 4 bases from V and 6 bases from J, the junction contained 3 bases not matched to a gene. This CDR3 has 14 amino acids. The clonotype comes from a man between 65 and 79 years old with acute or convalescent COVID-19. The chain carries TRBV19 and TRBJ2-5; 12 positions agree with TRBD2. The sequenced sample consisted of peripheral blood. In DNA form, the CDR3 reads TGTGCCAGTAGTACCGGACTAGCGGGGCAGACCCAGTACTTC. Translated: CASSTGLAGQTQYF.